Each of the 20 T cell receptor beta chains below was sequenced from the same sample in a study of T cell repertoires in cytomegalovirus infection. TCRdb independently ran MiXCR on the reads; one entry per CDR3 protein. In the table there are approximately 70,000 distinct CDR3 sequences, over 3.5% of which are singletons. Sequencing was carried out using PBMCs. The receptors were sampled from a human donor in good health (CMV status not recorded). Some clones in this sample may be carry-over from other donors' samples.

This clonotype was found many times. J is TRBJ1-1 and V is TRBV7-2, with D possibly TRBD1 on 5 matching bases. The germline CDR1 and CDR2 sequences are SGHTA and FQGNSA. The CDR3 has 14 amino acids. The germline V and J ends were trimmed by 4 bases and 3 bases, with 12 bases remaining between them. The CDR3 loop is CASSSGTVHTEAFF. The CDR3 coding sequence is TGTGCCAGCAGCTCCGGGACGGTGCACACTGAAGCTTTCTTT.

Ten or more counts support this clonotype. This chain links TRBV6-1 with TRBJ2-2; 7 positions agree with TRBD1. This CDR3 region has 15 residues. With V trimmed by 4 bases and J by 9 bases, 11 bases remained unmatched. Germline V gene data show CDR1 as MNHNS and CDR2 as SASEGT. The CDR3 nucleotides read TGTGCCAGCAGTGTCCGTAGACAGGGTTTCCGGGAGCTGTTTTTT. Its protein product is CASSVRRQGFRELFF.

There are many counts of this clonotype. This chain joins TRBV28 and TRBJ1-4, with a tentative D call TRBD1 (6 bases). The CDR3 is 14 amino acids. The V and J ends lost 3 bases and 5 bases respectively, with 10 bases between them. Germline CDR1 reads MDHEN; CDR2 reads SYDVKM. The CDR3 nucleotides read TGTGCCAGCAGTTTGTGGGGGCCCAATGAAAAACTGTTTTTT. The encoded protein is CASSLWGPNEKLFF.

This clonotype was observed many times. The chain employs TRBV20-1 and TRBJ1-3, with D hard to call. The V gene lost 4 bases and the J gene lost 2 bases, with 9 bases spanning the gap. CDR1 is DFQATT, CDR2 SNEGSKA, per germline (reference sequence). The CDR3 totals 13 residues. The CDR3 loop reads CSATLSPGNTIYF. CDR3 nucleotide sequence: TGCAGTGCTACCTTGTCCCCTGGAAACACCATATATTTT.

Many counts were recorded for this clonotype. This chain connects TRBV7-2 to TRBJ2-1, with D maybe TRBD1 (6 bases). Deletions cut 2 bases from V and 4 bases from J, with 9 bases between. CDR1 is SGHTA and CDR2 is FQGNSA in the germline V gene. CDR3 size: 14 residues. The CDR3, as DNA: TGTGCCAGCAGCTTAATCCAGGGGTACAATGAGCAGTTCTTC. It specifies CASSLIQGYNEQFF.

This clonotype was counted between two and nine times. The rearrangement uses TRBV7-2 and TRBJ2-2; a weak D match, TRBD2 (5 bases). V lost 5 bases and J 5 bases, leaving 15 bases between the germline ends. This CDR3 contains 15 residues. Germline V gene sequence: CDR1 SGHTA, CDR2 FQGNSA. CDR3: CASSAVERRTGELFF. CDR3 nucleotides: TGTGCCAGCAGCGCAGTTGAGCGGCGTACCGGGGAGCTGTTTTTT.

The table lists this clonotype with many counts. This chain uses TRBV7-2 with TRBJ1-1, with D perhaps TRBD1 (5 bases). V gave up 1 base and J gave up 10 bases, with 16 bases separating them. The germline CDR1 and CDR2 sequences are SGHTA and FQGNSA. CDR3 length equals 14 residues. This CDR3 is CASSLEGSLDTAFF. The CDR3 region has the DNA TGTGCCAGCAGCTTAGAGGGGAGTTTGGATACAGCTTTCTTT.

In its sample, this clonotype was seen many times. The gene calls are TRBV6-1 and TRBJ1-6; the D is unclear. V lost 8 bases to trimming and J lost 8 bases, with 16 bases between them. The CDR3 covers 14 residues. CDR1 is MNHNS, CDR2 SASEGT, per germline. CDR3 coding DNA: TGTGCCAGCGGCCCTAGCGGACCTTATTCACCCCTCCACTTT. This gives the protein CASGPSGPYSPLHF.

This clonotype was detected ten times or more. The J gene is TRBJ2-2, the V gene TRBV7-3; D remains unclear. The CDR3 runs to 14 residues. Germline loops: CDR1 SGHTA, CDR2 FQGTGA. The germline V and J ends were trimmed by 3 bases and 0 bases, with 5 bases remaining between them. CDR3 sequence reads: CASSFLANTGELFF. The CDR3 nucleotides are TGTGCCAGCAGCTTCCTCGCGAACACCGGGGAGCTGTTTTTT.

This clonotype appeared many times. The V and J genes are TRBV5-1 and TRBJ2-2; 14 positions match TRBD2. J gave up 4 bases and V 4 bases, and 6 bases lay outside the gene matches. The CDR3 extends over 17 amino acids. Germline-derived CDR1 and CDR2 are SGHRS and YFSETQ. This CDR3 is CASSGGLAGGGTGELFF. The CDR3 coding sequence is TGCGCCAGCAGCGGAGGACTAGCGGGAGGTGGCACCGGGGAGCTGTTTTTT.

This clonotype occurred many times. This chain joins TRBV12-3 or TRBV12-4 and TRBJ2-2; TRBD2 agrees at 7 bases. This CDR3 is built from 16 residues. Trimming cost V 7 bases and J 0 bases; bases outside gene matches: 8. The CDR3 is CASNVDGRPNTGELFF. For the CDR3, the DNA is TGTGCCAGCAACGTTGACGGGAGGCCGAACACCGGGGAGCTGTTTTTT.

This clonotype was observed many times. This sequence joins TRBV7-2 and TRBJ1-2; D gene uncertain. V lost 5 bases and J lost 4, with 17 bases in between. The CDR3 runs to 15 residues. Germline V gene lookup returns CDR1 SGHTA and CDR2 FQGNSA. The CDR3 loop is CASSPRFKVGYGYTF. For the CDR3, the DNA is TGTGCCAGCAGCCCGAGATTCAAGGTGGGCTATGGCTACACCTTC.

About this clonotype itself: A much larger clone lies a single base off, so this may be a read error. V is TRBV7-3 and J is TRBJ2-2; TRBD2 might be the D (5 bases). V was pared by 8 bases and J by 0 bases, with 13 bases between. In germline, CDR1 is SGHTA, CDR2 FQGTGA. This CDR3 has 15 amino acids. The CDR3 DNA reads as TGTGCCAGCTCAGTGATAGCGTCGAACACCGGGGAGCTGTTTTTT. Translating gives CASSVIASNTGELFF. Combining the CDR3 with reference TRBV7-3 and TRBJ2-2 gives the whole variable domain GAGVSQTPSNKVTEKGKYVELRCDPISGHTALYWYRQSLGQGPEFLIYFQGTGAADDSGLPNDRFFAVRPEGSVSTLKIQRTERGDSAVYLCASSVIASNTGELFFGEGSRLTVL.

At least ten counts were recorded for this clonotype. This rearrangement joins TRBV7-3 to TRBJ2-1, with 9 bases matching TRBD2. Germline V gene lookup returns CDR1 SGHTA and CDR2 FQGTGA. Losses at the gene ends were 2 bases for V and 7 bases for J; bases not matched to a gene: 9. CDR3 size: 16 residues. The DNA for the CDR3 is TGTGCCAGCAGCTTAGAAGGGACTAGCCTGAGAAATGAGCAGTTCTTC. Amino acids: CASSLEGTSLRNEQFF.

This clonotype occurred many times. The chain employs TRBV7-2 and TRBJ2-7; 7 bases map to TRBD2. CDR1 is SGHTA and CDR2 is FQGNSA in the germline V gene. V trimming: 0 bases; J trimming: 4 bases; junction bases outside the gene matches: 6. There are 15 residues in the CDR3. In nucleotides, the CDR3 is TGTGCCAGCAGCTTAGCTAGCGGGCCAAATTACGAGCAGTACTTC. It specifies CASSLASGPNYEQYF. Looking up the rest from reference TRBV7-2 and TRBJ2-7 gives the full variable domain: GAGVSQSPSNKVTEKGKDVELRCDPISGHTALYWYRQSLGQGLEFLIYFQGNSAPDKSGLPSDRFSAERTGGSVSTLTIQRTQQEDSAVYLCASSLASGPNYEQYFGPGTRLTVT.

Note on this clonotype: This could be a read error, since a much larger clone is one nucleotide away. The gene calls are TRBV7-2 and TRBJ1-5; no firm D call. Between the trimmed V and J ends, which lost 1 base and 9 bases, there was a span of 10 bases. In germline, CDR1 is SGHTA, CDR2 FQGNSA. CDR3 size: 13 residues. The CDR3 DNA reads TGTGCCAGCAGCTTAGTCACCGTTGGGCCCCAGCATTTT. Translated: CASSLVTVGPQHF.

Comment on this clonotype: Just one base apart from a much larger clone, this may be a read error. This chain connects TRBV6-2 or TRBV6-3 to TRBJ2-7; 7 bases agree with TRBD1. This CDR3 comprises 12 residues. CDR1 and CDR2 (germline): MNHEY, SVGEGT. CDR3 nucleotide sequence: TGTGCCAGCGGGGACAGTTCCTACGGGCAGTACTTC. Encoded protein: CASGDSSYGQYF.

This clonotype was counted at least ten times. This chain connects TRBV7-2 to TRBJ2-5; the match to TRBD2 covers 7 bases. CDR3 length equals 15 residues. CDR1 and CDR2 (germline): SGHTA, FQGNSA. J lost 6 bases, V lost 7 bases, and 14 bases had no gene match. The CDR3: CASTLGGSGPQTQYF. CDR3 coding DNA: TGTGCCAGCACCCTCGGGGGGTCGGGGCCCCAGACCCAGTACTTC.

The chain uses TRBV2 and TRBJ2-2; TRBD1 matches 8 bases. After removal of 6 bases from V and 7 bases from J, the junction contained 7 bases not matched to a gene. Germline V gives CDR1 SNHLY, CDR2 FYNNEI. CDR3 length: 14 amino acids. CDR3 region: CASRLRQGIGELFF. In DNA, the CDR3 is TGTGCCAGCAGACTAAGACAGGGGATCGGGGAGCTGTTTTTT. Using reference TRBV2 and TRBJ2-2 for the parts outside the CDR3, the full variable domain is EPEVTQTPSHQVTQMGQEVILRCVPISNHLYFYWYRQILGQKVEFLVSFYNNEISEKSEIFDDQFSVERPDGSNFTLKIRSTKLEDSAMYFCASRLRQGIGELFFGEGSRLTVL.

This clonotype has ten or more counts. The V and J genes are TRBV7-2 and TRBJ2-7; 10 positions match TRBD1. This CDR3 spans 15 amino acids. CDR1 SGHTA and CDR2 FQGNSA come from the germline V gene. The ends lost 5 bases at V and 4 bases at J; junction bases unmatched: 8. The CDR3 loop is CASSARQGAFYEQYF. The CDR3 DNA reads as TGTGCCAGCAGCGCTAGACAGGGGGCCTTTTACGAGCAGTACTTC.